Following are 24 T cell receptor beta chains from one sample sequenced in a study of T cell responses to AZD1222 COVID-19 vaccine. Profiling relied on immunoSEQ multiplex PCR, and the TCRdb table lists in-frame clones only, not all of them. The sample lists roughly 120,000 clones, about 85% occurring once. This specimen consisted of peripheral blood, obtained on day 0 of AZD1222 vaccination. Receptors originate from an adult in good health.

The chain has TRBV29-1 and TRBJ2-2, with D unresolved. V was clipped by 7 bases and J by 1 base, with 4 bases between them. CDR3 length: 11 amino acids. Germline CDR1 and CDR2: SQVTM and ANQGSEA. The CDR3 region has the DNA TGCAGCGCCGAGAACACCGGGGAGCTGTTTTTT. It translates to CSAENTGELFF.

The gene calls are TRBV27 and TRBJ1-1; D is uncertain. The CDR3 covers 14 residues. Germline lookup yields CDR1 MNHEY and CDR2 SMNVEV (reference sequence). V was trimmed by 2 bases and J by 2 bases, leaving 9 bases between them. CDR3 amino acids: CASSLGGLNTEAFF. The CDR3 DNA sequence: TGTGCCAGCAGTTTAGGCGGATTAAACACTGAAGCTTTCTTT.

This chain links TRBV2 with TRBJ2-1; a weak D match, TRBD2 (5 bases). V was shortened by 10 bases and J by 9 bases, with 22 bases between the two germline ends. The CDR3 is 14 amino acids. The germline V gene has CDR1 SNHLY and CDR2 FYNNEI. DNA for the CDR3: TGTGCCACCTCCCCGGACGGGAAAGGTGGTGAGCAGTTCTTC. Translation: CATSPDGKGGEQFF.

CDR3 amino acids: CASSRQANQPQHF. In nucleotides, the CDR3 is TGTGCCAGCAGTCGACAGGCGAATCAGCCCCAGCATTTT. V and J are TRBV7-2 and TRBJ1-5; weak D call: TRBD1 (6 bases). From germline, CDR1 is SGHTA and CDR2 FQGNSA. Trimming shortened V by 6 bases and J by 4 bases, and 10 bases separated the two germline ends. CDR3 length: 13 residues.

This rearrangement joins TRBV5-1 to TRBJ2-7, with no clear D. Trimming cost V 0 bases and J 2 bases, with 12 bases left between them. CDR3 length: 15 amino acids. Germline CDR1 SGHRS, CDR2 YFSETQ. The CDR3 region has the DNA TGCGCCAGCAGCTTGGGTCCGGGTTCTACCTACGAGCAGTACTTC. Translating gives CASSLGPGSTYEQYF.

As regards this clone: This sample includes further DNA sequences coding for the same CDR3. The chain couples TRBV19 to TRBJ1-2; D is unresolved. With 5 bases removed from V and 2 bases from J, the gap between germline ends came to 9 bases. Germline V lookup: CDR1 LNHDA, CDR2 SQIVND (reference sequence). The CDR3 sequence is 13 residues long. This CDR3 is CASSLTGNYGYTF. CDR3 in DNA: TGTGCCAGTAGTCTGACGGGGAACTATGGCTACACCTTC.

The chain combines TRBV9 with TRBJ1-2; D is perhaps TRBD1 (6 bases). Germline V CDR1 and CDR2: SGDLS, YYNGEE. The V gene lost 4 bases and the J gene lost 5 bases, with 12 bases spanning the gap. This CDR3 is 13 amino acids long. The CDR3: CASSLEGGYGYTF. Written as DNA, the CDR3 is TGTGCCAGCAGCCTTGAGGGGGGATATGGCTACACCTTC.

V is TRBV9 and J is TRBJ2-5; 7 positions agree with TRBD2. Germline assignment: CDR1 SGDLS and CDR2 YYNGEE. Unmatched junction bases numbered 6, after V lost 2 bases and J lost 5 bases. This CDR3 comprises 14 residues. The CDR3 loop reads CASSVGGRAETQYF. CDR3 nucleotide sequence: TGTGCCAGCAGCGTCGGGGGGAGGGCGGAGACCCAGTACTTC.

This clone was observed a single time. The chain joins TRBV11-2 to TRBJ1-4; D perhaps matches TRBD1 (5 bases). Germline CDR1 SGHAT, CDR2 FQNNGV. The V gene lost 0 bases and the J gene lost 5 bases, with 10 bases spanning the gap. The CDR3 contains 15 residues. Written as DNA, the CDR3 is TGTGCCAGCAGCTTAGAGCAGGGAGGAAATGAAAAACTGTTTTTT. Translation gives CASSLEQGGNEKLFF.

The chain employs TRBV9 and TRBJ2-1, with D perhaps TRBD2 (5 bases). The V gene's germline CDR1 is SGDLS and CDR2 YYNGEE. The CDR3 covers 15 residues. Trimming removed 0 bases at V and 5 bases at J, with 12 bases between. The CDR3 sequence: CASSVAGIGDNEQFF. In DNA form, the CDR3 reads TGTGCCAGCAGCGTAGCGGGAATTGGCGACAATGAGCAGTTCTTC.

The chain recombines TRBV15 with TRBJ1-4; D not resolved. CDR1 is LNHNV and CDR2 is YYDKDF in the germline V gene (reference sequence). This CDR3 is built from 14 residues. Between the trimmed V and J ends, which lost 3 bases and 8 bases, there was a span of 13 bases. The CDR3 sequence is CATSSAGYDEKLFF. CDR3 DNA: TGTGCCACCAGCAGCGCAGGATATGACGAAAAACTGTTTTTT.

This sequence joins TRBV6-1 and TRBJ1-5; 10 bases map to TRBD1. This CDR3 has 15 amino acids. J gave up 9 bases and V 3 bases, and 8 bases lay outside the gene matches. CDR1 is MNHNS and CDR2 is SASEGT in the germline V gene. This CDR3 is CASSDGQGVGRPQHF. The CDR3 nucleotides are TGTGCCAGCAGTGATGGACAGGGGGTAGGGCGGCCCCAGCATTTT.

The chain uses TRBV7-2 and TRBJ1-4, with D maybe TRBD1 (6 bases). CDR1 is SGHTA and CDR2 is FQGNSA in the germline V gene. Trimming stripped 5 bases from V and 8 bases from J, with 21 bases between. This CDR3 has 16 residues. Here the CDR3 DNA reads TGTGCCAGCAGCGCACACAGGGTCGAAGGGAGAGAAAAACTGTTTTTT. It is translated as CASSAHRVEGREKLFF.

The rearrangement uses TRBV28 and TRBJ2-2; possibly TRBD1 for D (5 bases). The length of the CDR3 is 15 residues. Trimming left V 7 bases short and J 6 bases short, with 18 bases between. Germline CDR1 is MDHEN and CDR2 is SYDVKM. The CDR3 loop reads CASTLSSGMAGELFF. CDR3 sequence (DNA): TGTGCCAGCACCCTGTCTTCAGGGATGGCCGGGGAGCTGTTTTTT.

This clone came up once. This sequence joins TRBV30 and TRBJ2-7; 7 bases are shared with TRBD1. Germline CDR1 GTSNPN, CDR2 SVGIG (reference sequence). The V gene end was trimmed by 3 bases and the J gene end by 2 bases; junction bases not matched to a gene: 4. This CDR3 is built from 13 residues. The CDR3: CAWRATGTYEQYF. The CDR3 DNA follows: TGTGCCTGGAGGGCGACAGGGACCTACGAGCAGTACTTC.

V usage is TRBV28 and J usage is TRBJ2-1; 7 bases align to TRBD2. The length of the CDR3 is 14 residues. The ends lost 6 bases at V and 2 bases at J; junction bases unmatched: 4. CDR1 is MDHEN and CDR2 is SYDVKM in the germline V gene. The CDR3 spells CASSPRGAYNEQFF. CDR3 bases: TGTGCCAGCAGCCCCCGGGGGGCCTACAATGAGCAGTTCTTC.

This clone occurred once. V is TRBV5-8 and J is TRBJ2-7; 8 bases match TRBD1. Germline CDR1 is SGHTS and CDR2 is YDEGEE. The CDR3 contains 13 residues. J was trimmed by 5 bases and V by 3 bases; bases with no gene match: 4. Written as DNA, the CDR3 is TGTGCCAGCAGCTCCAGGGGGCCAAACGAGCAGTACTTC. This encodes CASSSRGPNEQYF.

The chain has TRBV30 and TRBJ1-2; D is undetermined. V lost 4 bases, J lost 0 bases, and 12 bases lay in between. This CDR3 is 14 amino acids long. CDR1 is GTSNPN, CDR2 SVGIG, per germline (reference sequence). For the CDR3, the DNA is TGTGCCTGGATCAGGTCTGGAGCTAACTATGGCTACACCTTC. The encoded protein is CAWIRSGANYGYTF.

Only a few counts were recorded for this clone. This sequence joins TRBV28 and TRBJ1-5; no clear D gene. The CDR3 consists of 17 residues. The germline V and J ends were trimmed by 10 bases and 0 bases, with 22 bases remaining between them. CDR1 is MDHEN and CDR2 is SYDVKM in the germline V gene. CDR3 bases: TGTGCCACCTATGCACCGGGCAGTTCGTATAGCAATCAGCCCCAGCATTTT. The encoded protein is CATYAPGSSYSNQPQHF.

V usage is TRBV19 and J usage is TRBJ1-5; TRBD1 matches at 8 bases. Trimming removed 4 bases from V and 7 bases from J; junction bases left unmatched: 12. Germline lookup yields CDR1 LNHDA and CDR2 SQIVND (reference sequence). The CDR3 totals 16 residues. The CDR3 nucleotides read TGTGCCAGTAGTAGCCACAGGGGGTCGCGCGAGCAGCCCCAGCATTTT. It translates to CASSSHRGSREQPQHF.

The rearrangement uses TRBV4-3 and TRBJ1-1, with TRBD1 matching 7 bases. V was clipped by 1 base and J by 4 bases; unmatched bases: 3. The CDR3 is made up of 14 amino acids. Germline assignment: CDR1 LGHNA and CDR2 YSLEER. CDR3 coding DNA: TGCGCCAGCAGCCAAGGGGCAGGGGGCACTGAAGCTTTCTTT. Amino acid sequence: CASSQGAGGTEAFF.

The chain carries TRBV5-4 and TRBJ1-2; no definite D call. Germline V CDR1 and CDR2: SGHNT, YYREEE (reference sequence). Trimming left V 4 bases short and J 4 bases short, with 14 bases between. The CDR3 sequence is 14 residues long. This CDR3 is CASSRGGQPYGYTF. The CDR3 DNA follows: TGTGCCAGCAGCCGGGGAGGGCAGCCCTATGGCTACACCTTC. The full variable domain, with the rest looked up from reference TRBV5-4 and TRBJ1-2, is ETGVTQSPTHLIKTRGQQVTLRCSSQSGHNTVSWYQQALGQGPQFIFQYYREEENGRGNFPPRFSGLQFPNYSSELNVNALELDDSALYLCASSRGGQPYGYTFGSGTRLTVV.

The rearrangement uses TRBV6-6 and TRBJ2-7; 8 nucleotides agree with TRBD1. The germline V gene has CDR1 MNHNY and CDR2 SVGAGI (reference sequence). This CDR3 is 15 amino acids long. With V trimmed by 5 bases and J by 4 bases, 10 bases remained unmatched. The CDR3: CASSPLGQGAYEQYF. The CDR3 nucleotides read TGTGCCAGCAGTCCCTTGGGGCAGGGGGCATACGAGCAGTACTTC.

This rearrangement joins TRBV5-1 to TRBJ1-2, with 8 bases identical to TRBD1. Germline lookup yields CDR1 SGHRS and CDR2 YFSETQ. Trimming removed 4 bases from V and 8 bases from J; junction bases left unmatched: 10. The length of the CDR3 is 14 residues. The CDR3 sequence: CASSPEGTGGGYTF. The CDR3 coding sequence is TGCGCCAGCAGCCCGGAGGGGACAGGCGGGGGCTACACCTTC.